A single sample is the source of the 16 T cell receptor beta chains below, sequenced in a study of T cells in Graves' hyperthyroidism and ophthalmopathy. Researchers amplified the TCR beta CDR3 regions from RNA transcripts. HTBI primers were employed in a first-round RT-PCR of the TCR CDR3. TCRdb processed the multiplex PCR reads anew with MiXCR; each CDR3 protein has one entry. Found here are around 690,000 distinct CDR3 sequences, about 18% of them singletons; the top ten hold roughly 16%. The sample taken for sequencing was blood. Receptors were obtained from a man aged 45 to 65 with Graves' hyperthyroidism.

This clonotype appeared many times. CDR3 coding DNA: TGTGCCATCAGTGAACAAGAGACCCAGTACTTC. Protein sequence: CAISEQETQYF. V usage is TRBV10-3 and J usage is TRBJ2-5; unclear D gene. Germline V gives CDR1 ENHRY, CDR2 SYGVKD. The CDR3 runs to 11 residues. V was clipped by 3 bases and J by 2 bases, with 1 base between them.

This clonotype came up many times. The genes are TRBV24-1 and TRBJ1-1; TRBD1 matches 7 bases. The V gene end was trimmed by 3 bases and the J gene end by 2 bases; junction bases not matched to a gene: 5. This CDR3 has 15 residues. CDR1 is KGHDR, CDR2 SFDVKD, per germline. The CDR3 region has the DNA TGTGCCACCAGTGATGAAGGGACAGCCAACACTGAAGCTTTCTTT. Protein: CATSDEGTANTEAFF.

This chain links TRBV5-1 with TRBJ2-5, with 13 bases lining up with TRBD2. Looked up from germline, CDR1 is SGHRS and CDR2 is YFSETQ. The CDR3 has 19 amino acids. V gave up 2 bases and J gave up 4 bases; unmatched junction bases: 14. CDR3 protein: CASSFRGRPGLAGPETQYF. CDR3 DNA: TGCGCCAGCAGCTTCAGGGGACGGCCGGGACTAGCGGGACCAGAGACCCAGTACTTC.

This clonotype was detected a few times. V gene TRBV2 combines with J gene TRBJ2-7; 8 positions agree with TRBD2. The CDR3 extends over 16 amino acids. The V and J ends lost 6 bases and 3 bases, in that order; junction bases with no gene match: 13. In germline, CDR1 is SNHLY, CDR2 FYNNEI. CDR3 region: CASRGDPGTRYYEQYF. In DNA form, the CDR3 reads TGTGCCAGCAGGGGGGACCCCGGGACTAGGTACTACGAGCAGTACTTC.

This clonotype was seen at least ten times. The chain combines TRBV5-4 with TRBJ2-3; the match to TRBD1 covers 10 bases. This CDR3 contains 16 residues. Trimming cost V 4 bases and J 6 bases; bases outside gene matches: 11. Germline V gives CDR1 SGHNT, CDR2 YYREEE (reference sequence). CDR3 nucleotides: TGTGCCAGCAGCAGTAGACAGGGGGCGGTTGGGGATACGCAGTATTTT. This sequence encodes CASSSRQGAVGDTQYF.

This clonotype was counted at least ten times. The chain has TRBV20-1 and TRBJ2-3, with 11 bases lining up with TRBD2. This CDR3 is 16 amino acids long. CDR1 is DFQATT, CDR2 SNEGSKA, per germline (reference sequence). The ends lost 2 bases at V and 4 bases at J; junction bases unmatched: 8. DNA of the CDR3: TGCAGTGCTAGAACAGTTAGCGGGAGGGCCCCAGATACGCAGTATTTT. This gives the protein CSARTVSGRAPDTQYF.

The sample holds a few counts of this clonotype. The rearrangement joins TRBV6-1 to TRBJ2-5, with 7 positions matching TRBD2. The ends lost 9 bases at V and 3 bases at J; junction bases unmatched: 7. Germline V CDR1 and CDR2: MNHNS, SASEGT. The CDR3 contains 13 residues. The CDR3 reads CARGGVGEETQYF. For the CDR3, the DNA is TGTGCCAGGGGGGGGGTGGGGGAAGAGACCCAGTACTTC.

The sample holds one count of this clonotype. The CDR3 sequence is CASSEQGQGSGEQFF. CDR3 nucleotide sequence: TGTGCCAGCAGCGAACAGGGCCAAGGTAGCGGTGAGCAGTTCTTC. The gene calls are TRBV11-2 and TRBJ2-1; possibly TRBD1 or TRBD2 for D (6 bases each). Germline V gene sequence: CDR1 SGHAT, CDR2 FQNNGV. The CDR3 covers 15 residues. V lost 5 bases to trimming and J lost 9 bases, with 20 bases between them.

This clonotype was detected a few times. This may stem from a read error, because a much larger clone lies one nucleotide away. The rearrangement joins TRBV2 to TRBJ2-7; D gene uncertain. This CDR3 contains 13 residues. Looked up from germline, CDR1 is SNHLY and CDR2 is FYNNEI. Trimming left V 5 bases short and J 6 bases short, with 14 bases between. CDR3 amino acids: CASSYGGTCEQYF. The DNA of the CDR3 is TGTGCCAGCAGTTACGGTGGTACCTGCGAGCAGTACTTC. The full variable domain, its missing parts supplied by reference TRBV2 and TRBJ2-7, is EPEVTQTPSHQVTQMGQEVILRCVPISNHLYFYWYRQILGQKVEFLVSFYNNEISEKSEIFDDQFSVERPDGSNFTLKIRSTKLEDSAMYFCASSYGGTCEQYFGPGTRLTVT.

Many counts were recorded for this clonotype. V usage is TRBV2 and J usage is TRBJ1-6; a possible D gene is TRBD1 (5 bases). The CDR3 sequence is 13 residues long. From germline, CDR1 is SNHLY and CDR2 FYNNEI. V lost 7 bases and J lost 10, with 14 bases in between. CDR3 sequence (DNA): TGTGCCAGCACCAGGGAGAGCGACTCACCCCTCCACTTT. The encoded protein is CASTRESDSPLHF.

This clonotype showed up many times. The V call is TRBV30, the J call TRBJ2-7; 9 bases line up with TRBD2. The ends lost 3 bases at V and 0 bases at J; junction bases unmatched: 3. The germline gives CDR1 GTSNPN, CDR2 SVGIG (reference sequence). The CDR3 spans 14 residues. This CDR3 reads CAWRGLANSYEQYF. The CDR3 DNA follows: TGTGCCTGGAGGGGACTAGCTAACTCCTACGAGCAGTACTTC.

This chain uses TRBV5-1 with TRBJ2-4; D remains unclear. Deletions cut 0 bases from V and 2 bases from J, with 6 bases between. CDR3 size: 14 residues. Germline CDR1 is SGHRS and CDR2 is YFSETQ. CDR3 protein: CASSLGSPKNIQYF. The CDR3 coding sequence is TGCGCCAGCAGCTTGGGTAGTCCCAAAAACATTCAGTACTTC.

This clonotype was found many times. The genes are TRBV18 and TRBJ2-3; TRBD2 matches 12 bases. Germline V gene sequence: CDR1 KGHSH, CDR2 LQKENI. Trimming removed 6 bases from V and 6 bases from J; junction bases left unmatched: 7. This CDR3 contains 15 residues. CDR3 coding DNA: TGTGCCAGCTCGTCGACTAGCGGGAGCTCGGATACGCAGTATTTT. Its protein is CASSSTSGSSDTQYF.

A note on this clonotype: A read error is possible here, since a much larger clone lies one base away. This chain connects TRBV24-1 to TRBJ1-1, with D possibly TRBD1 on 5 matching bases. The V and J ends lost 7 bases and 9 bases respectively, with 20 bases between them. The germline gives CDR1 KGHDR, CDR2 SFDVKD. The CDR3 is 14 amino acids. In DNA, the CDR3 is TGTGCCACCAGAGATGGGGGGGGTGTTCAGAAAGCTTTCTTT. This translates into CATRDGGGVQKAFF.

This clonotype was observed at least ten times. The rearrangement joins TRBV6-2 or TRBV6-3 to TRBJ1-1, with 8 nucleotides matching TRBD1. This CDR3 is built from 14 residues. Germline-derived CDR1 and CDR2 are MNHEY and SVGEGT. Trimming removed 6 bases from V and 3 bases from J; junction bases left unmatched: 6. The CDR3 DNA is TGTGCCAGCAGGACCGGACAGGGTTACACTGAAGCTTTCTTT. This sequence encodes CASRTGQGYTEAFF.

This clonotype came up many times. CDR3 in DNA: TGTGCCAGCAGTTGGACACCCCAAATACAGACCCAGTACTTC. Its translation: CASSWTPQIQTQYF. The chain carries TRBV28 and TRBJ2-5, with D perhaps matching TRBD1 (5 bases). Trimming stripped 4 bases from V and 6 bases from J, with 15 bases between. The CDR3 runs 14 residues. Per the germline V gene, CDR1 is MDHEN and CDR2 is SYDVKM.